The clone carrying this T cell receptor (beta chain) occurred many times. In the authors' workflow: Ranging from roughly 23,224 to 700,000, TCR counts per sample had a median value of around 92,000. TCRdb fed the RACE reads into MiXCR, producing one record per CDR3 protein. None of the V and J calls come from the authors' own analysis; TCRdb made them. The table has approximately 340,000 distinct CDR3 sequences, 6% to 8.5% seen once. This sample was taken from a study of human T cells and chemical hapten exposure. About the study: During the approximately 25-week study period, patients had diphenylcyclopropenone applied to the scalp every week. Enrolled patients were predominantly female and had alopecia areata, totalis or universalis.

The time point was: patch test 1, 2 weeks after DPC sensitization. Treatment in this sample: therapeutic diphenylcyclopropenone sensitization with weekly scalp DPC. The CDR3 length is 15 residues. Trimming pared 1 base from V and 5 bases from J, leaving 15 bases between. Germline CDR1 and CDR2: SGHRS and YFSETQ. This clonotype originated in a woman younger than 35 with alopecia areata. Some clones in this sample may be carry-over from other donors' samples. The chain links TRBV5-1 to TRBJ2-5; D is perhaps TRBD1 (5 bases). The starting material was whole blood, obtained in connection with sensitization to the hapten diphenylcyclopropenone (DPC). The CDR3 sequence: CASSLNVGQGETQYF. The DNA of the CDR3 is TGCGCCAGCAGCTTGAACGTAGGTCAGGGCGAGACCCAGTACTTC.